This paragraph reports one T cell receptor (beta chain). Its antigen is not identified. The V and J ends lost 2 bases and 4 bases respectively, with 8 bases between them. The length of the CDR3 is 13 residues. Looked up from germline, CDR1 is MGHDK and CDR2 is SYGVNS. These data belong to a study of beta chain features in type 1 diabetes. Regarding the study as a whole: Moderate yet significant TCRB CDR3 shortening was seen in Type 1 diabetes patients in all four CD4+ subsets.

CD4+ naive, central memory, regulatory and stem cell-like memory subsets were isolated by sorting on CD45RO/CCR7/CD25/CD127/CD95/CD27. The investigators reverse transcribed all of the isolated RNA, so they sequenced expressed TCRB transcripts. Millions of reads, on average, came from each naive, central memory and regulatory T cell sample. Using immunoSEQ multiplex PCR, the repertoire was profiled, and TCRdb retains in-frame clones only, with some absent. Here the sample spans a few hundred thousand clones, about a tenth being singletons. The specimen was naive CD4+ T cells from blood. This sequence joins TRBV25-1 and TRBJ1-2; D is uncertain. The receptor comes from a man aged 30 to 39 with type 1 diabetes. For the CDR3, the DNA is TGTGCCAGCAGTGAAATTGCAGGCTATGGCTACACCTTC. Residues: CASSEIAGYGYTF.